This T cell receptor (beta chain) was retrieved from a study of T cells in localized non-small cell lung cancer. Study outcomes and limitations: Analysis by sequencing included only one tumor region, so heterogeneity remains possible. Highest T cell clonality was seen in uninvolved adjacent lung, surpassing that measured in tumor. Median approximately 58 top-100 tumor clones were shared with paired adjacent lung. Among blood samples, higher T cell density accompanied longer overall survival.

About this clone itself: Its target is unknown.

Trimming took off 2 bases at V and 9 bases at J, with 16 bases between the two ends. Germline V gives CDR1 MNHEY, CDR2 SMNVEV (reference sequence). The CDR3 has 14 residues. The table came from immunoSEQ multiplex PCR; TCRdb's copy has only in-frame clones and leaves some out. Found here are 100,000 to 150,000 clones, more than 70% of them singletons; the top ten hold approximately 1.7%. Sequencing was performed on peripheral blood, taken before any cancer treatment. This chain connects TRBV27 to TRBJ1-1; D perhaps matches TRBD1 (6 bases). The sequence derives from an older female donor with stage I lung adenocarcinoma. The CDR3 nucleotides read TGTGCCAGCAGTTTAAGTACAGGGACGGTGAAAGCTTTCTTT. Translated: CASSLSTGTVKAFF.